This T cell receptor (beta chain) appears in the sequencing data of a study of blood T cell repertoires in COVID-19. About the research overall: COVID-19 samples, acute and convalescent, were from the United States, Italy and Spain. T cells, B-cell-depleted T cells, or PBMCs provided the cDNA or gDNA that served as material.

Assay used: immunoSEQ multiplex PCR; TCRdb lists only in-frame clones, some missing. Seen here are 250,000 or so clones, roughly nine tenths observed once, and the top ten hold 0.95% to 1.5%. Germline assignment: CDR1 SGHRS and CDR2 YFSETQ. V was cut by 3 bases and J by 0 bases, with 6 bases left in between. This CDR3 contains 13 residues. Across under 25 US areas, participants ranged in age from about 18 to 90 years. Participant-reported clinical history was the basis for cohort assignment. This receptor was taken from a human donor in a cohort exposed to, infected with or recovered from COVID-19 (not recorded which). The donor label of this sample is uncertain. Sequenced: PBMCs or T cells enriched from blood (not recorded which). The genes are TRBV5-1 and TRBJ1-1; no clear D. CDR3 nucleotides: TGCGCCAGCAGCTCTGAGTTGAACACTGAAGCTTTCTTT. Translating gives CASSSELNTEAFF. The whole variable domain, filled in from reference TRBV5-1 and TRBJ1-1, reads KAGVTQTPRYLIKTRGQQVTLSCSPISGHRSVSWYQQTPGQGLQFLFEYFSETQRNKGNFPGRFSGRQFSNSRSEMNVSTLELGDSALYLCASSSELNTEAFFGQGTRLTVV.